The sequence of this T cell receptor beta chain was determined in a study of T cell responses to AZD1222 COVID-19 vaccine. Study results and caveats: The study sampled repertoires only after the peak T cell response.

TCRdb's copy holds only in-frame clones and misses some; the assay was immunoSEQ multiplex PCR. The data contain 100,000 to 120,000 clones, just over 85% of them seen just once; the ten biggest clones take up about 3.3%. In this sample, this clone turned up a few times. Its antigen is still unknown. This receptor was obtained from an adult in good health. The specimen comprised peripheral blood, sampled on day 0 of AZD1222 vaccination.

CDR3 sequence (DNA): TGTGCCAGCAGCCAAGATGGGGCTAGCGGGGGGCCATGTAAAGAGACCCAGTACTTC. This gives the protein CASSQDGASGGPCKETQYF. This chain joins TRBV3-1 (or the pseudogene TRBV3-2) and TRBJ2-5; 11 positions match TRBD2. Germline CDR1 is LGHDT and CDR2 is YNNKEL (reference sequence). This CDR3 is 19 amino acids long. Germline trimming cut 0 bases from V and 3 bases from J; bases unmatched to any gene: 12.